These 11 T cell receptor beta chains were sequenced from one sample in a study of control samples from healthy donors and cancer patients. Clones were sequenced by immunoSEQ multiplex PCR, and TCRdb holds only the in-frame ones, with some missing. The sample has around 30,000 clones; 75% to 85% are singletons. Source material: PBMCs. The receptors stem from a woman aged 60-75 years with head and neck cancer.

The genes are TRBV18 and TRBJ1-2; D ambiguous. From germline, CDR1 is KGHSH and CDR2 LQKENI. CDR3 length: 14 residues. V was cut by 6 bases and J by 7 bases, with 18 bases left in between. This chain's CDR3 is CASSPSGPETGYTF. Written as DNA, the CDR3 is TGTGCCAGCTCGCCGAGTGGGCCTGAAACTGGCTACACCTTC.

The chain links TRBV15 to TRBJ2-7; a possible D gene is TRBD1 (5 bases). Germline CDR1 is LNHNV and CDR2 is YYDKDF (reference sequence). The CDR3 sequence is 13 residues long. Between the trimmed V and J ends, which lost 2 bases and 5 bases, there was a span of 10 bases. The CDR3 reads CATSRPGIHEQYF. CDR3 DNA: TGTGCCACCAGCAGACCAGGGATACACGAGCAGTACTTC.

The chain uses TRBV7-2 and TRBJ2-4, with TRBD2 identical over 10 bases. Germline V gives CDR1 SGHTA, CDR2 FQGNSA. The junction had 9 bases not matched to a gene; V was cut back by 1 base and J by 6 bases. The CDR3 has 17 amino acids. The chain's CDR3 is CASSLEGAGGIRNIQYF. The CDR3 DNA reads TGTGCCAGCAGCTTAGAGGGAGCGGGGGGGATTAGAAACATTCAGTACTTC.

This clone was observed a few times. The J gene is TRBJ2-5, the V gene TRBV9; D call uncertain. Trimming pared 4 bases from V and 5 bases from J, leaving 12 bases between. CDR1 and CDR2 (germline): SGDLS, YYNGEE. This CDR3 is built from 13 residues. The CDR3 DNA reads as TGTGCCAGCAGCCGCGAAGGCTGGGAGACCCAGTACTTC. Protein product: CASSREGWETQYF. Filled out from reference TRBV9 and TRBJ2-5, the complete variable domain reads DSGVTQTPKHLITATGQRVTLRCSPRSGDLSVYWYQQSLDQGLQFLIQYYNGEERAKGNILERFSAQQFPDLHSELNLSSLELGDSALYFCASSREGWETQYFGPGTRLLVL.

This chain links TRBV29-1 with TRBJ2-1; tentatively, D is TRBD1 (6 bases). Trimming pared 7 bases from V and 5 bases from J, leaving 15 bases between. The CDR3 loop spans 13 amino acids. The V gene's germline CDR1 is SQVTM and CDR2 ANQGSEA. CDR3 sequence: CSGRTEWDNEQFF. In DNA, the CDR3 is TGCAGCGGACGGACAGAATGGGACAATGAGCAGTTCTTC.

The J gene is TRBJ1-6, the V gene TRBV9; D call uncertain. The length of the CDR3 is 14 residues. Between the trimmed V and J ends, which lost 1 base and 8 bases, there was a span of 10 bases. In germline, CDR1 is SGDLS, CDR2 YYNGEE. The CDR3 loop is CASSVSSVDSPLHF. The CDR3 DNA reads TGTGCCAGCAGCGTATCCTCGGTTGATTCACCCCTCCACTTT. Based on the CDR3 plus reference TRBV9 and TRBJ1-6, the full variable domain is DSGVTQTPKHLITATGQRVTLRCSPRSGDLSVYWYQQSLDQGLQFLIQYYNGEERAKGNILERFSAQQFPDLHSELNLSSLELGDSALYFCASSVSSVDSPLHFGNGTRLTVT.

The CDR3 reads CATSRGMVAGGPDHGELFF. DNA for the CDR3: TGTGCCACCAGCAGAGGGATGGTAGCGGGAGGGCCGGATCACGGGGAGCTGTTTTTT. The gene calls are TRBV15 and TRBJ2-2, with 11 bases matching TRBD2. The V segment lost 1 base and the J segment 7 bases; nucleotides outside the gene matches: 14. The CDR3 loop spans 19 amino acids. Germline V lookup: CDR1 LNHNV, CDR2 YYDKDF (reference sequence).

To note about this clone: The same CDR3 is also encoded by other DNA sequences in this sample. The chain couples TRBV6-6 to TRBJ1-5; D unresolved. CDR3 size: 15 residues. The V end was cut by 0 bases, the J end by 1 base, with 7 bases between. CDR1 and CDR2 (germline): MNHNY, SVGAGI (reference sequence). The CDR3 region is CASSYSMGSNQPQHF. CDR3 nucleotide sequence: TGTGCCAGCAGTTACTCGATGGGAAGCAATCAGCCCCAGCATTTT.

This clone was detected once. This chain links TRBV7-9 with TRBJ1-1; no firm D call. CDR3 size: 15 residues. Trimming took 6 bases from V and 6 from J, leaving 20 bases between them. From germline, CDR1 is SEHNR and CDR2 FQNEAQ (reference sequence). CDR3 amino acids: CASRPPDLGNAEAFF. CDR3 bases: TGTGCCAGCAGACCCCCCGATCTGGGTAACGCTGAAGCTTTCTTT.

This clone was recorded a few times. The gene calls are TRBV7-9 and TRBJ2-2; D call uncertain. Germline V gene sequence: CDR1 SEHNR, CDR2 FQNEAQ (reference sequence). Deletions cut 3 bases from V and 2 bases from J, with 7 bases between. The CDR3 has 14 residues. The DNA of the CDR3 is TGTGCCAGCAGCTTGGTTCTCAACACCGGGGAGCTGTTTTTT. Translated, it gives CASSLVLNTGELFF.

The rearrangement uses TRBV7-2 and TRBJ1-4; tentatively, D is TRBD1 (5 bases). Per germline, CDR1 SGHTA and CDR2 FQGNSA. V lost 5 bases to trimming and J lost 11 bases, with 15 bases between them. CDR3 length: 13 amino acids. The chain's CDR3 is CASSINGRGKLFF. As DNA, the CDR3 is TGTGCCAGCAGCATAAACGGACGGGGGAAACTGTTTTTT.